This passage covers 27 T cell receptor beta chains from one sample sequenced in a study of neurological immune-mediated disorders. MiXCR, applied by TCRdb to the 5' RACE reads, yields one record per CDR3 protein. Among approximately 19,000 distinct CDR3 sequences listed, around 16% were seen once. Sequences were obtained from PBMCs. Receptors originate from a female donor with HTLV-1-associated myelopathy (HAM/TSP).

This clonotype has ten or more counts. The chain recombines TRBV9 with TRBJ2-1; weak D call: TRBD1 (6 bases). The CDR3 has 15 residues. Trimming pared 2 bases from V and 3 bases from J, leaving 12 bases between. Looked up from germline, CDR1 is SGDLS and CDR2 is YYNGEE. The CDR3 sequence is CASSVDQDSYNEQFF. The CDR3 region has the DNA TGTGCCAGCAGCGTGGATCAGGACAGCTACAATGAGCAGTTCTTC.

This sequence joins TRBV12-3 or TRBV12-4 and TRBJ2-1; D uncertain. The germline V and J ends were trimmed by 4 bases and 6 bases, with 13 bases remaining between them. This CDR3 spans 14 amino acids. CDR3 coding DNA: TGTGCCAGCAGTTCCCTCCGAGGCGGCAATGAGCAGTTCTTC. It encodes CASSSLRGGNEQFF.

This clonotype was counted at least ten times. J is TRBJ1-5 and V is TRBV20-1; 8 positions match TRBD1. Germline V gene lookup returns CDR1 DFQATT and CDR2 SNEGSKA (reference sequence). The trim removed 6 bases at V and 4 bases at J, leaving 17 bases unmatched. This CDR3 has 17 residues. The CDR3 here is CSAQSEPGQGGNQPQHF. The CDR3 nucleotides read TGCAGTGCCCAATCGGAACCCGGACAGGGTGGGAATCAGCCCCAGCATTTT.

The genes are TRBV6-6 and TRBJ1-2; 11 nucleotides align to TRBD1. This CDR3 is built from 16 residues. Germline V gene lookup returns CDR1 MNHNY and CDR2 SVGAGI (reference sequence). With V trimmed by 10 bases and J by 7 bases, 17 bases remained unmatched. The CDR3 loop reads CAIIYFRGQGAFGYTF. In DNA, the CDR3 is TGTGCCATCATTTACTTCCGCGGACAGGGGGCGTTTGGCTACACCTTC.

This clonotype showed up many times. This CDR3 reads CASSLSGTQSNQPQHF. The CDR3, as DNA: TGTGCCAGCAGCTTATCAGGGACCCAGAGCAATCAGCCCCAGCATTTT. The rearrangement links TRBV7-2 to TRBJ1-5, with TRBD1 as a possible D gene (5 bases). Germline assignment: CDR1 SGHTA and CDR2 FQGNSA. Trimming left V 2 bases short and J 1 base short, with 12 bases between. The CDR3 spans 16 residues.

In its sample, this clonotype ranks as medium-sized. This chain uses TRBV9 with TRBJ2-7, with TRBD2 identical over 11 bases. Germline assignment: CDR1 SGDLS and CDR2 YYNGEE. V was pared by 3 bases and J by 6 bases, with 2 bases of the junction left unmatched. The length of the CDR3 is 13 residues. As DNA, the CDR3 is TGTGCCAGCAGCGCTAGCGGGAGGAGCGAGCAGTACTTC. It encodes CASSASGRSEQYF. Drawing the rest from reference TRBV9 and TRBJ2-7, the complete variable domain is DSGVTQTPKHLITATGQRVTLRCSPRSGDLSVYWYQQSLDQGLQFLIQYYNGEERAKGNILERFSAQQFPDLHSELNLSSLELGDSALYFCASSASGRSEQYFGPGTRLTVT.

By its share, this clonotype is large. The CDR3 DNA is TGCAGTGCTATACAGGGCGACACCGGGGAGCTGTTTTTT. Its translation is CSAIQGDTGELFF. The chain carries TRBV20-1 and TRBJ2-2; D perhaps matches TRBD1 (6 bases). The CDR3 is 13 residues long. Trimming shortened V by 4 bases and J by 3 bases, and 9 bases separated the two germline ends. Germline V lookup: CDR1 DFQATT, CDR2 SNEGSKA (reference sequence).

By share of the sample, this clonotype is medium-sized. Compared with germline, one end of the junction differs, possibly owing to a read error. The chain couples TRBV7-7 to TRBJ2-1; possibly TRBD1 for D (5 bases). The CDR3 runs to 14 residues. CDR1 and CDR2 from the germline V gene are SSHAT and FNYEAQ (reference sequence). The CDR3 loop reads CASSLDAQDNEQFF. CDR3 sequence (DNA): TGTGCTAGCAGCTTAGACGCACAGGACAATGAGCAGTTCTTC.

This clonotype was recorded many times. The junction and the germline gene differ at one end; a read error may be behind it. This chain connects TRBV7-9 to TRBJ2-3; no reliable D call. From germline, CDR1 is SEHNR and CDR2 FQNEAQ (reference sequence). The CDR3 contains 11 residues. The chain's CDR3 is CASSSSLSHHF. DNA of the CDR3: TGTGCCAGCAGCTCTTCGCTGTCCCACCATTTT.

Many counts were recorded for this clonotype. V is TRBV11-3 and J is TRBJ2-5, with 13 bases aligning to TRBD2. Germline V gene data show CDR1 as SGHNT and CDR2 as YENEEA. CDR3 length: 16 residues. The trim removed 5 bases at V and 4 bases at J, leaving 7 bases unmatched. The CDR3 loop is CASSPGTSGIIETQYF. The CDR3 nucleotides read TGTGCCAGCAGCCCCGGGACTAGCGGGATTATAGAGACCCAGTACTTC.

This clonotype was seen many times. The V call is TRBV7-9, the J call TRBJ1-4; D ambiguous. The germline gives CDR1 SEHNR, CDR2 FQNEAQ (reference sequence). Trimming cost V 5 bases and J 0 bases, with 16 bases left between them. The CDR3 consists of 17 residues. For the CDR3, the DNA is TGTGCCAGCAGCCCCCGACTAGCCAGTACAACTAATGAAAAACTGTTTTTT. Translating gives CASSPRLASTTNEKLFF.

As concerns this clonotype: Since a much larger clone is just one base distant, this may be a read error. The chain has TRBV6-5 and TRBJ2-3, with D perhaps being TRBD1 or TRBD2 (6 bases each). Germline V CDR1 and CDR2: MNHEY, SVGAGI. The CDR3 is made up of 16 amino acids. V was cut by 5 bases and J by 3 bases, with 18 bases left in between. CDR3 sequence reads: CASSPGASVGTDTQYF. The CDR3, as DNA: TGTGCCAGCAGTCCAGGGGCTAGCGTGGGGACAGATACGCAGTATTTT.

Of note for this clonotype: Likely a read error: the CDR3 ends without its conserved phenylalanine or tryptophan. V gene TRBV12-3 or TRBV12-4 combines with J gene TRBJ1-6; D call uncertain. The CDR3 spans 16 residues. Trimming removed 5 bases at V and 7 bases at J, with 18 bases between. The CDR3 loop reads CASSLSSGGGNSPLHI. CDR3 sequence (DNA): TGTGCCAGCAGTCTCTCCTCGGGAGGAGGCAATTCACCCCTCCACATT.

This clonotype was seen many times. The chain links TRBV20-1 to TRBJ1-1; no reliable D call. The CDR3 is 15 residues long. The V gene's germline CDR1 is DFQATT and CDR2 SNEGSKA (reference sequence). Trimming removed 2 bases at V and 1 base at J, with 14 bases between. The DNA for the CDR3 is TGCAGTGCTAGAAGCCCAACAGCTTCGAACACTGAAGCTTTCTTT. As protein: CSARSPTASNTEAFF.

Many counts were recorded for this clonotype. The chain links TRBV7-9 to TRBJ1-2; D unresolved. V shed 5 bases and J shed 0 bases, with 10 bases lying between them. CDR3 length equals 14 residues. The V gene's germline CDR1 is SEHNR and CDR2 FQNEAQ (reference sequence). The CDR3: CASSQSAANYGYTF. The CDR3 DNA reads TGTGCCAGCAGCCAAAGCGCGGCTAACTATGGCTACACCTTC. The complete variable domain, with remaining parts taken from reference TRBV7-9 and TRBJ1-2, reads DTGVSQNPRHKITKRGQNVTFRCDPISEHNRLYWYRQTLGQGPEFLTYFQNEAQLEKSRLLSDRFSAERPKGSFSTLEIQRTEQGDSAMYLCASSQSAANYGYTFGSGTRLTVV.

This clonotype was recorded at least ten times. This sequence joins TRBV29-1 and TRBJ2-3; TRBD2 matches 13 bases. Germline CDR1 is SQVTM and CDR2 is ANQGSEA. The V segment lost 4 bases and the J segment 1 base; nucleotides outside the gene matches: 5. This CDR3 is 16 amino acids long. CDR3: CSVGTSGSDGTDTQYF. The CDR3, as DNA: TGCAGCGTTGGGACTAGCGGGAGTGATGGCACAGATACGCAGTATTTT.

This clonotype appeared many times. The CDR3 sequence is CASSPWPRLGANVLTF. CDR3 bases: TGCGCCAGCAGCCCCTGGCCGCGGTTGGGGGCCAACGTCCTGACTTTC. V gene TRBV5-1 combines with J gene TRBJ2-6, with D hard to call. CDR3 length: 16 amino acids. Germline CDR1 reads SGHRS; CDR2 reads YFSETQ. V lost 4 bases, J lost 4 bases, and 15 bases lay in between.

The sample holds many counts of this clonotype. This chain links TRBV6-1 with TRBJ2-5; 9 bases map to TRBD1. Germline-derived CDR1 and CDR2 are MNHNS and SASEGT. The V and J ends lost 6 bases and 2 bases, in that order; junction bases with no gene match: 7. This CDR3 region has 15 residues. CDR3 DNA sequence: TGTGCCAGCAGGGACAGGGGAGGAGAGCAAGAGACCCAGTACTTC. This codes for CASRDRGGEQETQYF.

This clonotype has at least ten counts. The J gene is TRBJ2-1, the V gene TRBV20-1; TRBD2 agrees at 8 bases. The ends lost 1 base at V and 9 bases at J; junction bases unmatched: 8. This CDR3 has 14 residues. Germline V gene lookup returns CDR1 DFQATT and CDR2 SNEGSKA (reference sequence). The CDR3 DNA is TGCAGTGCTAGAGCCCAGCGGGAGTTGCTTGAGCAGTTCTTC. It translates to CSARAQRELLEQFF.

Many counts were recorded for this clonotype. V gene TRBV5-1 combines with J gene TRBJ1-1; D possibly corresponds to TRBD1 (5 bases). Germline loops: CDR1 SGHRS, CDR2 YFSETQ. The CDR3 totals 16 residues. V was clipped by 4 bases and J by 2 bases, with 18 bases between them. CDR3 in amino acids: CASSRDDGGVNTEAFF. The CDR3 bases are TGCGCCAGCAGCCGAGATGACGGGGGAGTCAACACTGAAGCTTTCTTT.

This sequence joins TRBV12-5 and TRBJ2-7; D might be TRBD2 (5 bases). The ends were cut back, 5 bases at V and 6 bases at J, with 23 bases in the middle. CDR3 length equals 16 residues. Germline V gives CDR1 LGHNT, CDR2 FRNRAP. The CDR3 bases are TGTGCTAGTGGTCCTCACCTAGACTACAATCTTTTCGAGCAGTACTTC. This encodes CASGPHLDYNLFEQYF.

This clonotype was counted ten times or more. The rearrangement uses TRBV7-2 and TRBJ2-7; 8 bases agree with TRBD1. CDR1 is SGHTA, CDR2 FQGNSA, per germline. The CDR3 spans 15 residues. V lost 1 base to trimming and J lost 3 bases; unmatched junction nucleotides: 5. CDR3 sequence reads: CASSLVGQGRYEQYF. CDR3 DNA: TGTGCCAGCAGCTTAGTAGGACAGGGACGCTACGAGCAGTACTTC. The whole variable domain, filled in from reference TRBV7-2 and TRBJ2-7, reads GAGVSQSPSNKVTEKGKDVELRCDPISGHTALYWYRQSLGQGLEFLIYFQGNSAPDKSGLPSDRFSAERTGGSVSTLTIQRTQQEDSAVYLCASSLVGQGRYEQYFGPGTRLTVT.

This clonotype was counted ten times or more. CDR3: CASSRDMYFSPLHF. The CDR3 DNA reads TGTGCCAGCAGCCGTGACATGTATTTCTCACCCCTCCACTTT. This chain links TRBV14 with TRBJ1-6; D ambiguous. The V gene's germline CDR1 is SGHDN and CDR2 FVKESK. The CDR3 consists of 14 residues. V lost 4 bases and J 10 bases, leaving 14 bases between the germline ends.

This clonotype was observed many times. The chain joins TRBV12-3 or TRBV12-4 to TRBJ2-1; possibly TRBD1 for D (5 bases). Trimming cost V 6 bases and J 10 bases, with 13 bases left between them. CDR3 length: 12 amino acids. The CDR3 bases are TGTGCCAGCAGCCTAGGAAGGGGCGAGCAGTTCTTC. Amino acids: CASSLGRGEQFF.

This clonotype was seen ten or more times. The chain employs TRBV18 and TRBJ2-7; weak D call: TRBD2 (6 bases). The CDR3 extends over 15 amino acids. V lost 5 bases and J lost 6, with 20 bases in between. Germline V gene sequence: CDR1 KGHSH, CDR2 LQKENI. The CDR3 spells CASSNAGTGATEQYF. The CDR3 bases are TGTGCCAGCTCAAACGCCGGGACTGGTGCTACCGAGCAGTACTTC.

This clonotype ranks as medium-sized. The V gene is TRBV20-1, the J gene TRBJ2-5; 7 nucleotides agree with TRBD2. J was trimmed by 3 bases and V by 5 bases; bases with no gene match: 6. The CDR3 contains 13 residues. CDR1 is DFQATT, CDR2 SNEGSKA, per germline (reference sequence). The CDR3 protein is CSAFYLAEETQYF. In nucleotides, the CDR3 is TGCAGTGCTTTCTACCTAGCGGAAGAGACCCAGTACTTC.

V is TRBV20-1 and J is TRBJ1-3; D unresolved. Germline V gene data show CDR1 as DFQATT and CDR2 as SNEGSKA (reference sequence). The CDR3 totals 14 residues. Trimming pared 4 bases from V and 2 bases from J, leaving 12 bases between. The CDR3 bases are TGCAGTGCTACGACCGGCGGGGCTGGAAACACCATATATTTT. It yields the protein CSATTGGAGNTIYF.